This T cell receptor beta chain comes out of a study of blood T cell repertoires in COVID-19. Looking at the study overall: Spain, Italy and the United States supplied samples that represented acute and convalescent COVID-19. PBMCs, B-cell-depleted T cells, or T cells were the source of the cDNA or gDNA that made up the material.

The data were produced by immunoSEQ multiplex PCR, yet TCRdb's version contains in-frame clones alone and is incomplete. The profile covers 180,000 or so clones, with 70% to 90% appearing a single time and 9.5% to 12% taken by the ten largest. The germline CDR1 and CDR2 sequences are SGHNT and YYREEE (reference sequence). V lost 4 bases to trimming and J lost 5 bases, with 16 bases between them. The CDR3 loop spans 14 amino acids. The TCR originated in a human donor with active or convalescent COVID-19. The donor label of this sample is uncertain. Sequenced: peripheral blood. The chain employs TRBV5-4 and TRBJ2-7; TRBD2 might be the D (6 bases). The DNA for the CDR3 is TGTGCCAGCAGCCACGGGACTGCTCCCCACGAGCAGTACTTC. It is translated as CASSHGTAPHEQYF. Combining the CDR3 with reference TRBV5-4 and TRBJ2-7 gives the whole variable domain ETGVTQSPTHLIKTRGQQVTLRCSSQSGHNTVSWYQQALGQGPQFIFQYYREEENGRGNFPPRFSGLQFPNYSSELNVNALELDDSALYLCASSHGTAPHEQYFGPGTRLTVT.